This T cell receptor (beta chain) derives from a study of T-cell memory formation after mild COVID-19. Study details: Largely, the TCR clusters proved donor specific. Study-level results: Clones that contracted clustered mainly in CM and EM if CD4+ and in EMRA if CD8+. Day 37-peaking second-wave clones had unconfirmed SARS-CoV-2 specificity.

After 5'RACE with constant-segment primers, TCR alpha and TCR beta cDNA libraries carrying sample barcodes and UMIs were obtained. TCRdb reprocessed the 5' RACE reads via MiXCR and lists one record per CDR3 protein. This repertoire shows about 200,000 distinct CDR3 sequences, roughly 10% found once; its top ten account for roughly 4%. Ten or more counts support this clonotype. The target antigen is unknown. The V end was cut by 3 bases, the J end by 4 bases, with 12 bases between. The CDR3 is made up of 14 amino acids. Germline CDR1 reads SNHLY; CDR2 reads FYNNEI. Material for sequencing was PBMCs or a T cell subset sorted from them (not recorded which). The TCR was taken from a man younger than 30 who had mild COVID-19 (a few samples of this study predate the infection). Cell type and time point are not known. The chain recombines TRBV2 with TRBJ1-1; D uncertain. CDR3 loop: CASSEGWVATEAFF. Written as DNA, the CDR3 is TGTGCCAGCAGTGAGGGATGGGTCGCCACTGAAGCTTTCTTT.